This TCR beta chain was sequenced for a study of neurological immune-mediated disorders. This clonotype was counted many times. Its antigen is undetermined. 5'RACE with 10-nucleotide random UMIs produced the cDNA. In TCRdb, the 5' RACE reads were re-called with MiXCR into one record per CDR3 protein. This repertoire shows around 69,000 distinct CDR3 sequences, more than 8.5% found once; its top ten account for 9.5% to 10%. Study findings and constraints: Healthy controls had more TCR clonal expansion than multiple sclerosis, which showed the least, whereas HTLV-1-associated myelopathy showed the most. CDR3 amino acid sequences of expanded clones were not shared across subjects, a result suggesting private repertoires in all groups.

Specified time point: longitudinal time-point 1 (baseline). The unsorted libraries were produced from 2 million PBMCs held at -80 C. The CDR3 totals 13 residues. Germline V gives CDR1 WNHNN, CDR2 SYGVQD (reference sequence). V gave up 5 bases and J gave up 4 bases, with 11 bases separating them. The chain recombines TRBV10-1 with TRBJ1-1; D is uncertain. Specimen: PBMCs. The clonotype comes from a man aged 25 to 40 in good health. CDR3 sequence: CASSLELGTEAFF. CDR3 in DNA: TGCGCCAGCAGTCTGGAATTGGGCACTGAAGCTTTCTTT.